The 6 T cell receptor beta chains presented below share a single source sample, sequenced in a study of blood T cells in healthy people across ages. The authors ran a second PCR of 7 to 11 cycles using a sample-barcoded 5' primer and a J-beta primer mix. Each CDR3 protein is one row after TCRdb ran MiXCR on the 5' RACE reads. The sample lists about 1.5 million distinct CDR3 sequences; approximately 42% were seen once. Source material: blood. These receptors came from a woman between 18 and 30 years old in good health.

V is TRBV7-3 and J is TRBJ2-3, with 8 bases lining up with TRBD2. The CDR3 covers 14 residues. Per the germline V gene, CDR1 is SGHTA and CDR2 is FQGTGA. The J segment lost 8 bases and the V segment lost 2 bases, leaving 6 bases of the junction unmatched. CDR3 in DNA: TGTGCCAGCAGCTTACATAGCGGGACCGGTACGCAGTATTTT. This sequence encodes CASSLHSGTGTQYF.

This clonotype was detected a few times. The rearrangement joins TRBV11-2 to TRBJ2-1; TRBD1 matches 7 bases. CDR1 and CDR2 from the germline V gene are SGHAT and FQNNGV. The CDR3 has 16 amino acids. With 4 bases clipped from V and 7 bases from J, the junction kept 13 bases outside the gene matches. CDR3 DNA: TGTGCCAGCAGCTATACCCCAGGGGGAGAACGAAATGAGCAGTTCTTC. Translation gives CASSYTPGGERNEQFF.

Only a few counts were recorded for this clonotype. This chain joins TRBV27 and TRBJ2-3; the D call may be TRBD1 or TRBD2 (5 bases each). Trimming cost V 4 bases and J 0 bases, with 23 bases left between them. This CDR3 comprises 19 residues. The V gene's germline CDR1 is MNHEY and CDR2 SMNVEV (reference sequence). In DNA form, the CDR3 reads TGTGCCAGCAGTTGGTCCCGGGACGCGATAGGATCTAGCACAGATACGCAGTATTTT. Its translation is CASSWSRDAIGSSTDTQYF.

The chain couples TRBV28 to TRBJ2-7, with 10 bases that match TRBD2. The ends lost 6 bases at V and 4 bases at J; junction bases unmatched: 9. CDR1 is MDHEN and CDR2 is SYDVKM in the germline V gene. The CDR3 runs 15 residues. The CDR3 DNA follows: TGTGCCAGCAGGAACCTAGCGGGAGCCCCATACGAGCAGTACTTC. Protein product: CASRNLAGAPYEQYF.

The chain combines TRBV5-1 with TRBJ2-5; D is unclear. The CDR3 sequence is 14 residues long. The ends were cut back, 4 bases at V and 2 bases at J, with 12 bases in the middle. Per germline, CDR1 SGHRS and CDR2 YFSETQ. The CDR3 nucleotides are TGCGCCAGCAGCGTATGGGTTTCTCAAGAGACCCAGTACTTC. Its protein product is CASSVWVSQETQYF.

The chain uses TRBV4-3 and TRBJ2-1, with TRBD1 matching over 8 bases. Germline lookup yields CDR1 LGHNA and CDR2 YSLEER. The CDR3 has 16 amino acids. V gave up 2 bases and J gave up 4 bases; unmatched junction bases: 7. The CDR3 is CASSQHGGQAYNEQFF. CDR3 in DNA: TGCGCCAGCAGCCAACATGGGGGACAGGCATACAATGAGCAGTTCTTC.